The rows below give T cell receptor beta chains drawn from one sample of a study of sequential checkpoint blockade in melanoma. Profiled with immunoSEQ multiplex PCR; TCRdb holds only in-frame clones, not every one. The table has fewer than 3,000 clones, roughly a quarter seen once. This specimen was tumor tissue (inferred from file names), taken from a patient given nivolumab and ipilimumab in sequence. These receptor sequences come from a human donor with melanoma. Both conserved end residues are part of each CDR3. Some rows mark clone size as missing; the rest say once, few, many or name a class of expanded clone.

>NA|TRBV6-1|TRBJ1-6
CASSEERGRPLHF
>many|TRBV11-3|TRBJ2-5
CASSLAYVGAEETQYF
>NA|TRBV10-2|TRBJ1-4
CASSDRTGSEKLFF
>few|TRBV9|TRBJ1-1
CASSVGTNTEAFF
>medium-sized|TRBV6-8|TRBJ2-7
CASSPRPDRGSNEQYF
>NA|TRBV6-8|TRBJ2-5
CASQGQSDGKTQYF
>NA|TRBV16|TRBJ1-3
CASSLTGGRVWSGNTIYF
>NA|TRBV5-1|TRBJ1-4
CASSLARAHNEKLFF
>NA|TRBV30|TRBJ1-5
CAWSRQLDQPQHF
>NA|TRBV19|TRBJ2-7
CASSIPGLAPEQYF
>NA|TRBV9|TRBJ2-7
CASRDREPYEQYF
>NA|TRBV29-1|TRBJ1-1
CSVEVSRGATEAFF
>medium-sized|TRBV6-8|TRBJ2-7
CASSSTGGARYEQYF
>NA|TRBV19|TRBJ2-3
CASSIASTDTQYF
>NA|TRBV19|TRBJ2-7
CASSITSSYEQYF
>few|TRBV9|TRBJ2-2
CASSALREVNTGELFF
>medium-sized|TRBV11-3|TRBJ1-1
CASSPPETGVNTEAFF
>medium-sized|TRBV4-1|TRBJ2-3
CASSPQILDTQYF
>NA|TRBV6-8|TRBJ2-3
CAISGGPSTDTQYF
>many|TRBV11-3|TRBJ2-1
CASKPGGQSSYNEQFF
>once|TRBV29-1|TRBJ1-2
CSVAGTSIYVGYTF
>medium-sized|TRBV23-1|TRBJ1-1
CASSRDTNTEAFF
>few|TRBV18|TRBJ2-2
CASSPWDGNTGELFF
>NA|TRBV6-8|TRBJ2-5
CASSPLGTSGETQYF
>few|TRBV6-8|TRBJ1-4
CASSPGRSNEKLFF
>few|TRBV11-3|TRBJ2-1
CASSSRGRDNEQFF
>few|TRBV19|TRBJ2-1
CASTRGRAGYEQFF
>NA|TRBV5-1|TRBJ2-2
CASRSQGVAGELFF
>NA|TRBV19|TRBJ1-4
CASSIRTLGKLFF
>NA|TRBV18|TRBJ2-7
CASSPPSRAYEQYF
>medium-sized|TRBV11-3|TRBJ1-1
CASSPGVLGDTEAFF
>few|TRBV30|TRBJ2-3
CAWFNRFRTDTQYF
>NA|TRBV19|TRBJ2-6
CASSIPGRISSGANVLTF
>medium-sized|TRBV9|TRBJ1-2
CASSVGGINYGYTF
>many|TRBV11-3|TRBJ2-2
CASSSGTVNTGELFF
>medium-sized|TRBV11-3|TRBJ2-6
CASSADSGANVLTF
>NA|TRBV30|TRBJ1-2
CAWSVGFYGYTF
>many|TRBV11-3|TRBJ2-5
CASSFGPSGGRYQETQYF
>medium-sized|TRBV11-3|TRBJ1-1
CASSLVGTDTEAFF
>few|TRBV6-8|TRBJ1-1
CASRIWTGGTVGDTEAFF
>NA|TRBV5-1|TRBJ2-3
CASSLDWATDTQYF
>NA|TRBV5-1|TRBJ1-1
CASSPRTGENTEAFF
>few|TRBV19|TRBJ1-2
CASRLPGQGGGYTF
>NA|TRBV18|TRBJ2-3
CASSPSSVIMKDTQYF
>few|TRBV6-8|TRBJ2-3
CASSYAPPGQGDDTQYF
>medium-sized|TRBV9|TRBJ2-5
CASSRGLAEETQYF
>NA|TRBV5-1|TRBJ2-7
CASSLWTGGGYEQYF
>NA|TRBV29-1|TRBJ1-4
CSVFVVGVGEKLFF
>medium-sized|TRBV6-1|TRBJ2-3
CASSEGTGGADTQYF
>NA|TRBV5-1|TRBJ2-3
CASSSGLLTDTQYF
>NA|TRBV19|TRBJ2-1
CASTPGGPYNEQFF
>NA|TRBV6-8|TRBJ1-4
CASSGTGGEKLFF
>few|TRBV11-3|TRBJ1-2
CASRPGTGVHYGYTF
>NA|TRBV29-1|TRBJ2-7
CSVVRDRVSSEQYF
>NA|TRBV6-8|TRBJ2-7
CASSEGTNSYEQYF
>few|TRBV6-8|TRBJ2-5
CASSLPEGTQYF
>NA|TRBV19|TRBJ2-1
CASSTPLDTRGDEQFF
>few|TRBV18|TRBJ1-6
CASSPGAAPLHF
>hyperexpanded|TRBV19|TRBJ2-1
CASSISTYNEQFF